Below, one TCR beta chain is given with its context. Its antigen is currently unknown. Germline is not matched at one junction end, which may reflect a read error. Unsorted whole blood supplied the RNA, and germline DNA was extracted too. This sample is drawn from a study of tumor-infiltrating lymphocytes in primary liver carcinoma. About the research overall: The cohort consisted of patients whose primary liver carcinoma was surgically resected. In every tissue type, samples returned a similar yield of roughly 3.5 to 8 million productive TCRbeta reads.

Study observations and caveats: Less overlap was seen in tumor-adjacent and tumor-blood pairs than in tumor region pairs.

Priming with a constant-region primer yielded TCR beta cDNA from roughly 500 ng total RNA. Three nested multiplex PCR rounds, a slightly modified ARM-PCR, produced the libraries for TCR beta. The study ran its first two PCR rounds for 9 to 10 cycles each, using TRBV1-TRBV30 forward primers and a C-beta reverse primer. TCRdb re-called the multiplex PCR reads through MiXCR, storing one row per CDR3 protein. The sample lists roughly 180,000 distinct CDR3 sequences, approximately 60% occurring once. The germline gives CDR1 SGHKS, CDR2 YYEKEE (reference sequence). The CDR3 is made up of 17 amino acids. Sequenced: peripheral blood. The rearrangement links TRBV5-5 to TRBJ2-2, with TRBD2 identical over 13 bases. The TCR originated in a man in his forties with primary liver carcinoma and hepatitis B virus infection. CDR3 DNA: TGTGCCAGCAGCTCGGGACTAGCGGGGCCGGGTACCGGGGAGCTGCTTTTT. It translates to CASSSGLAGPGTGELLF.